The source of this T cell receptor (beta chain) is a study of cytomegalovirus exposure and HLA in healthy donors. CDR1 and CDR2 from the germline V gene are SGDLS and YYNGEE. The CDR3 is 13 residues long. V lost 5 bases and J lost 8, with 13 bases in between. PCR amplification relied on 60 Vbeta primers (plus 13 Jbeta primers). Here immunoSEQ multiplex PCR was the method, and the copy in TCRdb shows in-frame clones only, minus some. Listed are roughly 50,000 clones; 25% to 30% falls within the top ten. The chain joins TRBV9 to TRBJ1-4; weak D call: TRBD1 (6 bases). The sequence was collected from a middle-aged man in good health and CMV-seropositive. Sequencing input: PBMCs. DNA for the CDR3: TGTGCCAGCAGTCCAGGGGTGGCGGAAAAACTGTTTTTT. Protein product: CASSPGVAEKLFF.